The clone carrying this T cell receptor beta chain was seen only a few times. In TCRdb, the 5' RACE reads were re-called with MiXCR into one record per CDR3 protein. Of hundreds of thousands of distinct CDR3 sequences listed, approximately 13% were seen once; the top ten hold 7.2%. The data are from a study of identical twins. The germline V and J ends were trimmed by 6 bases and 6 bases, with 21 bases remaining between them. This CDR3 has 15 amino acids. Germline CDR1 reads MDHEN; CDR2 reads SYDVKM. This same sample was also taken into another study, of yellow fever vaccine responses in identical twins.

The chain is built from TRBV28 and TRBJ2-7; D possibly corresponds to TRBD2 (6 bases). Sequenced sample: CD8+ T cells sorted from blood. This TCR was sampled from a woman under 30 in good health. CDR3 amino acids: CASSLPGTQVSEQYF. CDR3 nucleotides: TGTGCCAGCAGCTTACCCGGGACTCAGGTCTCCGAGCAGTACTTC.